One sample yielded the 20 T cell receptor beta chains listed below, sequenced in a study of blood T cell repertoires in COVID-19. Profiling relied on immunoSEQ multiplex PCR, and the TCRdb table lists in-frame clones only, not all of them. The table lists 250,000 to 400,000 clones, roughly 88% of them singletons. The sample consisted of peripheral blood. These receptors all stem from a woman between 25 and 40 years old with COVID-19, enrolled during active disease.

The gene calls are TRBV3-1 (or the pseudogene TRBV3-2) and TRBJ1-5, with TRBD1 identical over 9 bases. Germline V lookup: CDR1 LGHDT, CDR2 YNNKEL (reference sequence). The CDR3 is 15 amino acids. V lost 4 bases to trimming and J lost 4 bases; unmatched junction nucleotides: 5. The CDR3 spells CASSRSGTGNQPQHF. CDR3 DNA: TGTGCCAGCAGCCGCTCAGGGACAGGGAATCAGCCCCAGCATTTT.

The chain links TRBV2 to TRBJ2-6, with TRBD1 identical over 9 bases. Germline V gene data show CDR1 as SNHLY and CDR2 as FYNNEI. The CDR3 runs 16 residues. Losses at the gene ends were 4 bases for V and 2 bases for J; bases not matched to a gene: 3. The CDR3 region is CASSGTGGAGANVLTF. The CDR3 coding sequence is TGTGCCAGCAGTGGTACAGGGGGCGCTGGGGCCAACGTCCTGACTTTC.

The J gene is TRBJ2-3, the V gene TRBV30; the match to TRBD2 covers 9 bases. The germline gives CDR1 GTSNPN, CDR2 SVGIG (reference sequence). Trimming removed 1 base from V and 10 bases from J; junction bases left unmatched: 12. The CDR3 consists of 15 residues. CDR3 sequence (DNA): TGTGCCTGGAGTGAAAGAGCGGGAGGCGGGGGTGCGCAGTATTTT. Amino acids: CAWSERAGGGGAQYF.

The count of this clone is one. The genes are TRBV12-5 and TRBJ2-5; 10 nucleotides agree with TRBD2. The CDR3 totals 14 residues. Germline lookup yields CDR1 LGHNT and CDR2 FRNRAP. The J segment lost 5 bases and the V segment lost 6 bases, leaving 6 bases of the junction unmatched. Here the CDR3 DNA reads TGTGCTAGTGGACCGGGACTAGCGCGTGAGACCCAGTACTTC. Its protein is CASGPGLARETQYF.

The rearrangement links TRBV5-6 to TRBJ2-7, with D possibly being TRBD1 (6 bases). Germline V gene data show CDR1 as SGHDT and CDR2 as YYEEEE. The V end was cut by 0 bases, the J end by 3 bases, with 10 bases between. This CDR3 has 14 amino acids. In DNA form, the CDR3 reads TGTGCCAGCAGCTTGGATGGGGGCGGCTACGAGCAGTACTTC. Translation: CASSLDGGGYEQYF.

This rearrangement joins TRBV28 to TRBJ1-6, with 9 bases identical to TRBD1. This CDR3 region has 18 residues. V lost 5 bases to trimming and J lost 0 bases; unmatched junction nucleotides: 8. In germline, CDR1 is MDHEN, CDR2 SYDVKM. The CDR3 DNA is TGTGCCAGCAGTCAAACAGGGGGCGTTCTCTCCTATAATTCACCCCTCCACTTT. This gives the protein CASSQTGGVLSYNSPLHF.

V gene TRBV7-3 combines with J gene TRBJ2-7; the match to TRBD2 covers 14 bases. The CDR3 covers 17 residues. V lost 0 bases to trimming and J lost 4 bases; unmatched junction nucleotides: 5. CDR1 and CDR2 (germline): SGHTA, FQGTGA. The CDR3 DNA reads TGTGCCAGCAGCTTAACTCGACTAGCGGGAGGGGAGTACGAGCAGTACTTC. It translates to CASSLTRLAGGEYEQYF.

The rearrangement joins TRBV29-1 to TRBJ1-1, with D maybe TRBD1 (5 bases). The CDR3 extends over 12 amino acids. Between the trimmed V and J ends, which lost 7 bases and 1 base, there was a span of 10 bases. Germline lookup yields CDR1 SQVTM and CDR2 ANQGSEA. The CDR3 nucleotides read TGCAGCGGGGGGACGGGGAACACTGAAGCTTTCTTT. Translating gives CSGGTGNTEAFF. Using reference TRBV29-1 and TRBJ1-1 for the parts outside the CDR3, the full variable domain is SAVISQKPSRDICQRGTSLTIQCQVDSQVTMMFWYRQQPGQSLTLIATANQGSEATYESGFVIDKFPISRPNLTFSTLTVSNMSPEDSSIYLCSGGTGNTEAFFGQGTRLTVV.

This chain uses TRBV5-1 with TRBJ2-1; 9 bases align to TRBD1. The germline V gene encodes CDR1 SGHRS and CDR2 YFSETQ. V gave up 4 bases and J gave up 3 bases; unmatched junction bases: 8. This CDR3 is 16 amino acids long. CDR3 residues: CASSRSTGGDYNEQFF. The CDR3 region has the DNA TGCGCCAGCAGCAGATCGACAGGGGGAGACTACAATGAGCAGTTCTTC.

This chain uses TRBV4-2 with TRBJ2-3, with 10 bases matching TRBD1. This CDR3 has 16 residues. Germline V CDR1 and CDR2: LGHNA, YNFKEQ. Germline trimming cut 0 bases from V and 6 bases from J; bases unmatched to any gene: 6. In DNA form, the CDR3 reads TGTGCCAGCAGCCAAGAGGCGACAGGGGGCTGGGATACGCAGTATTTT. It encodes CASSQEATGGWDTQYF.

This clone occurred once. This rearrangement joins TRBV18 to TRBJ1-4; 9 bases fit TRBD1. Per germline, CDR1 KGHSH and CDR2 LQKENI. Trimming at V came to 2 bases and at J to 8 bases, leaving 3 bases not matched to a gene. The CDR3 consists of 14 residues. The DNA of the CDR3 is TGTGCCAGCTCACCAGGGACAGGGCAGGAAAAACTGTTTTTT. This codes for CASSPGTGQEKLFF.

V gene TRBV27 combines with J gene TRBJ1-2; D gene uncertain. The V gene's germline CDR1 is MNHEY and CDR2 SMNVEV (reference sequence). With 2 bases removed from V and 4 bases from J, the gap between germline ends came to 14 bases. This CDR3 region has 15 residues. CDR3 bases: TGTGCCAGCAGTTTAAGGAGGGAAGGTGGCTATGGCTACACCTTC. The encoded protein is CASSLRREGGYGYTF.

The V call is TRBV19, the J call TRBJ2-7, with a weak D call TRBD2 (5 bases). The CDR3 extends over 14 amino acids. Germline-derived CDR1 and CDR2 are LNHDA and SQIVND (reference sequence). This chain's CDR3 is CASSEGKEAYEQYF. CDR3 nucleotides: TGTGCGTCCTCCGAAGGGAAGGAGGCCTACGAGCAGTACTTC.

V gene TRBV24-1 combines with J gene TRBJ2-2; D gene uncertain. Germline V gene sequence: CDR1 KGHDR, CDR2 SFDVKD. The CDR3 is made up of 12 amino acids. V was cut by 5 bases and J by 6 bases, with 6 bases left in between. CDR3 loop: CATSAPSGELFF. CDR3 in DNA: TGTGCCACCAGTGCCCCGTCCGGGGAGCTGTTTTTT.

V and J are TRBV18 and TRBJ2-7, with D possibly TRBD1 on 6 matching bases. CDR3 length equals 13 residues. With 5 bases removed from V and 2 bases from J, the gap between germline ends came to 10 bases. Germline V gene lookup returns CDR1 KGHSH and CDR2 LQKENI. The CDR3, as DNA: TGTGCCAGCTCATGGGACAAAGCCTACGAGCAGTACTTC. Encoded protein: CASSWDKAYEQYF.

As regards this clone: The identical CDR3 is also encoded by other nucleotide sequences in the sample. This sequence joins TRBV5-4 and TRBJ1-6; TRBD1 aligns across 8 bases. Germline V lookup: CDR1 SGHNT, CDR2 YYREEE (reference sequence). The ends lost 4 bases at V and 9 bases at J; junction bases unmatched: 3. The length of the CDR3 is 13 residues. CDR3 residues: CASSLDRVSPLHF. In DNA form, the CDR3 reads TGTGCCAGCAGCCTGGACAGGGTTTCACCCCTCCACTTT. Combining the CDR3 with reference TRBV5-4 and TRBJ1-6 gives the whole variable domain ETGVTQSPTHLIKTRGQQVTLRCSSQSGHNTVSWYQQALGQGPQFIFQYYREEENGRGNFPPRFSGLQFPNYSSELNVNALELDDSALYLCASSLDRVSPLHFGNGTRLTVT.

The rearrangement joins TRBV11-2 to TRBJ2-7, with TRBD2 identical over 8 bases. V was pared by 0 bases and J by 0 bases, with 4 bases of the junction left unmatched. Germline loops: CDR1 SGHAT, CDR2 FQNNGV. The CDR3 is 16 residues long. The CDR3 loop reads CASSLEGGLVSYEQYF. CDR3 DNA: TGTGCCAGCAGCTTAGAAGGGGGACTAGTCTCCTACGAGCAGTACTTC.

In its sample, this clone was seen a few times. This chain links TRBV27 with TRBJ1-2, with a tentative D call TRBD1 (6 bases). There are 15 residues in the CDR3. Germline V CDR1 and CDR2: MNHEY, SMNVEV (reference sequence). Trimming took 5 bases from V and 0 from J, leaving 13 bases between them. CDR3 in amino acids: CASSPYRVTNYGYTF. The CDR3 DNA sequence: TGTGCCAGCAGTCCCTACAGGGTAACTAACTATGGCTACACCTTC.

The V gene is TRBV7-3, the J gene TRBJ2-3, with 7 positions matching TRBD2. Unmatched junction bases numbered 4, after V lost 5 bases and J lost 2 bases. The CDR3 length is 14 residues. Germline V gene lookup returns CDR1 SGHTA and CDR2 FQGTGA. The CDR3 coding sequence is TGTGCCAGCAGCCCCCGGGACTACACAGATACGCAGTATTTT. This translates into CASSPRDYTDTQYF.

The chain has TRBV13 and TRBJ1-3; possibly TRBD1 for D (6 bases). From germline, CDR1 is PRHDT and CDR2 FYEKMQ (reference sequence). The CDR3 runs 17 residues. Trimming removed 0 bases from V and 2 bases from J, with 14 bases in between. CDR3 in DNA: TGTGCCAGCAGCTTAGGCCTAAAGGGGGACCCTGGAAACACCATATATTTT. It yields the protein CASSLGLKGDPGNTIYF.